This entry features one T cell receptor beta chain sequence. No antigen is known for it. One end of the junction is discordant with germline, which a read error may explain. This specimen belongs to a study of cytomegalovirus exposure and HLA in healthy donors. The CDR3 is 16 residues long. Germline V gene lookup returns CDR1 SEHNR and CDR2 FQNEAQ (reference sequence). Study findings and constraints: Some TCR beta chains (about 180 of them) were listed as cytomegalovirus-associated. Later analysis associated a missense DCLRE1C variant with TCR beta V- and J-gene trimming. Data from an earlier analysis indicated that most TCR beta V segments were productive either about 87% or about 30% of the time.

The PCR contained 60 Vbeta and 13 Jbeta primers. Assay used: immunoSEQ multiplex PCR; TCRdb lists only in-frame clones, some missing. Among around 190,000 clones, roughly four fifths were seen once, and the ten largest hold around 3.3%. This clonotype originated in a woman under 40 in good health and CMV-seropositive. Sequenced sample: PBMCs. The chain has TRBV7-9 and TRBJ2-2; TRBD2 aligns across 7 bases. CDR3 in amino acids: CSSSLTSAGNTGELFF. The DNA for the CDR3 is TGTTCCAGCAGCTTAACTTCAGCGGGAAACACCGGGGAGCTGTTTTTT.